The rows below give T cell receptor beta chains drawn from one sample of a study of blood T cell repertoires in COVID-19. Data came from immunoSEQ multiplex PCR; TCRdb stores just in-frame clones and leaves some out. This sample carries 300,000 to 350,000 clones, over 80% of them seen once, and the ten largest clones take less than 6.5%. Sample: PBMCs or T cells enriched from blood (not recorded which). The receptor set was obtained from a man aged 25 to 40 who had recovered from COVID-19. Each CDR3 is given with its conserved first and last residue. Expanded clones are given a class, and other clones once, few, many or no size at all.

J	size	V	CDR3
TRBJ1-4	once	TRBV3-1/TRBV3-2	CASSQKGQSEKLFF
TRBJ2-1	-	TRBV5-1	CASSFGGARDEQFF
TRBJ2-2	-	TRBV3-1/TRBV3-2	CASSHSVTGELFF
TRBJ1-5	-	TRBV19	CASRADRVHQPQHF
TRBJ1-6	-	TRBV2	CASGLSYNSPLHF
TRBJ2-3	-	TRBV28	CASKGFTDTQYF
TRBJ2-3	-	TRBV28	CASSLGGDTQYF
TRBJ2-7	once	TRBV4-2	CASSQNSGQKHNEQYF
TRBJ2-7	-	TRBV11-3	CASSLYRPGQTYEQYF
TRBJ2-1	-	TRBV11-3	CASSPEGRGVHEQFF
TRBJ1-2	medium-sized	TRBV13	CASSGGSTNYGYTF
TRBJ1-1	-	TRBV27	CASSFNRNTEAFF
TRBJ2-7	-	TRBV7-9	CASSRAGNLYEQYF
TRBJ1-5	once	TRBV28	CASTPQGRGNQPQHF
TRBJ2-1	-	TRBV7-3	CASSHNSGGPYNEQFF
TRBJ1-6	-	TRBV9	CASSSRTGPNSPLHF
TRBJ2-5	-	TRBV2	CASSKASGGASGETQYF
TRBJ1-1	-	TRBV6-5	CASSRDRGHTEAFF
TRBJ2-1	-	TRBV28	CASSSGANNEQFF
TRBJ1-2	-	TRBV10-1	CASRGQGYYGYTF
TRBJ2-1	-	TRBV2	CASRTNSYNEQFF
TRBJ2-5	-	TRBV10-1	CASSEQYQETQYF
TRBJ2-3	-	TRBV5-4	CASSLETSYTDTQYF
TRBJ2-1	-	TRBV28	CASNERGDEQFF
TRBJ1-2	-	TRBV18	CASSPSPHGGYGYTF
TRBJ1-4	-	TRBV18	CASSPRGTGHEKLFF
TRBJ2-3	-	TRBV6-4	CATRSGGTGTDTQYF
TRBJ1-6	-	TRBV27	CASSLRSSYNSPLHF
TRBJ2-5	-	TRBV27	CASSYLGQGKTQYF
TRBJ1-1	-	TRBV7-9	CASSLASGGTEAFF
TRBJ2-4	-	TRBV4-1	CASSGTSIAKNIQYF
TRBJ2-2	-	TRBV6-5	CANRQGATGELFF
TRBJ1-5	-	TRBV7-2	CASSLLGPGRNQPQHF
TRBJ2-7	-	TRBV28	CASSLSDYEQYF
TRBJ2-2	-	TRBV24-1	CATSDSPWDRDTGELFF
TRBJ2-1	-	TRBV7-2	CASSLGAGGSYNEQFF
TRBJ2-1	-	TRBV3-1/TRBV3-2	CASSLIAGGTYNEQFF
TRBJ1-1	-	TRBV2	CASSEASQAFF
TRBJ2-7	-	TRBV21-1	CASNRQGQNYEQYF
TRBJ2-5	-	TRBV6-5	CASSYDRGETQYF